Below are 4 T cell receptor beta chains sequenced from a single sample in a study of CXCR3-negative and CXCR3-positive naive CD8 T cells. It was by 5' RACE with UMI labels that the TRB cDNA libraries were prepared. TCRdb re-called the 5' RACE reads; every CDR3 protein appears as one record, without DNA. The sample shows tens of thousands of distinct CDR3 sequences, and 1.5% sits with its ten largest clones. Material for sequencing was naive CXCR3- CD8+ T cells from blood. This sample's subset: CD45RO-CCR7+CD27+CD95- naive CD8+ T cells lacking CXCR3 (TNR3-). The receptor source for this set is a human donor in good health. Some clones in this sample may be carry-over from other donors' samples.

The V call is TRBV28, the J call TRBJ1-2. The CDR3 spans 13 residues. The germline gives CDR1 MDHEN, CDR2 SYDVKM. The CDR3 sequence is CASRIRGFYGYTF.

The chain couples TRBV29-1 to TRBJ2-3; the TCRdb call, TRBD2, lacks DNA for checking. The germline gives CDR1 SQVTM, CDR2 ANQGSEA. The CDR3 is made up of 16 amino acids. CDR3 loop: CSVPGLAGASADTQYF.

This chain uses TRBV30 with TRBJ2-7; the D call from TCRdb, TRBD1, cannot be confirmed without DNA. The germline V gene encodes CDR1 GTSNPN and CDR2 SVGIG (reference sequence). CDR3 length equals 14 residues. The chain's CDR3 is CAWRPGQGHYEQYF.

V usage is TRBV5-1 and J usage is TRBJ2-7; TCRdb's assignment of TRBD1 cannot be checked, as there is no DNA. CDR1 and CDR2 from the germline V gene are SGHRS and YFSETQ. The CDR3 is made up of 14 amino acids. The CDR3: CASSLYAGDDEQYF.